This record covers a single T cell receptor (beta chain). Antigen: not known. PCR employed 60 Vbeta and 13 Jbeta primers. The table came from immunoSEQ multiplex PCR; TCRdb's copy has only in-frame clones and leaves some out. This table holds roughly 67,000 clones, roughly 80% found once. This specimen belongs to a study of cytomegalovirus exposure and HLA in healthy donors. Regarding the study as a whole: For most TCR beta V segments, an earlier analysis put the productive rate at about 87% or about 30% of the time.

Sampled while nominally healthy, donors likely had unrecorded immune exposures. The CDR3 runs to 15 residues. Germline CDR1 SGDLS, CDR2 YYNGEE. Between the trimmed V and J ends, which lost 0 bases and 0 bases, there was a span of 6 bases. The chain combines TRBV9 with TRBJ1-4; D is undetermined. This sequence was found in a woman aged 30 to 39 in good health and CMV-seronegative. The sequenced sample consisted of PBMCs. The CDR3 here is CASSVERATNEKLFF. CDR3 bases: TGTGCCAGCAGCGTAGAACGGGCAACTAATGAAAAACTGTTTTTT. The whole variable domain, filled in from reference TRBV9 and TRBJ1-4, reads DSGVTQTPKHLITATGQRVTLRCSPRSGDLSVYWYQQSLDQGLQFLIQYYNGEERAKGNILERFSAQQFPDLHSELNLSSLELGDSALYFCASSVERATNEKLFFGSGTQLSVL.